These T cell receptor beta chains were read from a single sample in a study of cytomegalovirus exposure and HLA in healthy donors. Here immunoSEQ multiplex PCR was the method, and the copy in TCRdb shows in-frame clones only, minus some. This table holds more than 95,000 clones, 9.5% to 13% found once. The specimen was PBMCs. These receptors were obtained from a man in his forties in good health and CMV-seropositive. CDR3s include the opening cysteine and the closing phenylalanine or tryptophan. The D gene is left open where the match is weak. Not all rows give a size; the values are once, few, many and, for expanded clones, a class.

V	J	size	D	DNA	CDR3
TRBV5-1	TRBJ2-2	.	TRBD2	TGCGCCAGCAGCTTGTTTGGGGGGGCCGGGGAGCTGTTTTTT	CASSLFGGAGELFF
TRBV28	TRBJ2-7	.	TRBD1	TGTGCCAGCAGTTTTAGGACAGGGTCCTACGAGCAGTACTTC	CASSFRTGSYEQYF
TRBV4-1	TRBJ2-7	.	TRBD2	TGCGCCAGCAGCCAAGAAGGAACGGGAGGGATTGAGCGGCAGTACTTC	CASSQEGTGGIERQYF
TRBV27	TRBJ1-5	few	.	TGTGCCAGCAGCTCCCTTACACGTAGCAATCAGCCCCAGCATTTT	CASSSLTRSNQPQHF
TRBV5-1	TRBJ2-1	.	.	TGCGCCAGCAGCTTTCGGTCCACCGGAGACAATGAGCAGTTCTTC	CASSFRSTGDNEQFF
TRBV9	TRBJ1-2	.	.	TGTGCCAGCAGCGTCGAGGAGAAACCTCTCTATGGCTACACCTTC	CASSVEEKPLYGYTF
TRBV7-9	TRBJ1-5	.	.	TGTGCCAGCAGCCAAACCGCCTTAGAGCCCCAGCATTTT	CASSQTALEPQHF
TRBV15	TRBJ1-1	few	.	TGTGCCACCAGCAGGGAATATGGGACACGGAACACTGAAGCTTTCTTT	CATSREYGTRNTEAFF
TRBV4-1	TRBJ2-7	.	.	TGCGCCAGCAGCCAAGTTCGAGCGGGCCTCTACGAGCAGTACTTC	CASSQVRAGLYEQYF
TRBV5-1	TRBJ2-2	.	TRBD2	TGCGCCAGCAGCTTGGAAGCGGGAGGGAACACCGGGGAGCTGTTTTTT	CASSLEAGGNTGELFF
TRBV29-1	TRBJ2-7	few	TRBD1	TGCAGCGTTGATTTCGGGACAGGGGGCTCCTACGAGCAGTACTTC	CSVDFGTGGSYEQYF
TRBV6-6	TRBJ1-4	few	.	TGTGCCAGCCATCATCGCGGGCTTGTGGCTGAAAAACTGTTTTTT	CASHHRGLVAEKLFF
TRBV15	TRBJ2-1	.	.	TGTGCCACCAGCAGGACCCACGGGGGCTCCTACAATGAGCAGTTCTTC	CATSRTHGGSYNEQFF
TRBV29-1	TRBJ1-1	few	.	TGCAGCGTTATGATGCGGATGAACACTGAAGCTTTCTTT	CSVMMRMNTEAFF
TRBV9	TRBJ2-1	.	TRBD2	TGTGCCAGCAGCGTAGGGTCGGGAGGGCCTCAGAATGAGCAGTTCTTC	CASSVGSGGPQNEQFF
TRBV6-5	TRBJ2-7	few	TRBD2	TGTGCCAGCACCAGCGGGGGCTCCTACGAGCAGTACTTC	CASTSGGSYEQYF
TRBV29-1	TRBJ2-2	.	TRBD1	TGCAGGAGAAGCAGGGGGATGGGGAACACCGGGGAGCTGTTTTTT	CRRSRGMGNTGELFF
TRBV7-9	TRBJ2-7	.	TRBD2	TGTGCCAGCAGCGTCACGCCACGAAGACTAGCGGGTCGCGACGAGCAGTACTTC	CASSVTPRRLAGRDEQYF
TRBV5-8	TRBJ2-7	.	.	TGTGCCAGCAGCCTGACACCCGCGGGACCCTACGAGCAGTACTTC	CASSLTPAGPYEQYF
TRBV5-1	TRBJ2-7	.	TRBD2	TGCGCCAGCAGCTGGGGGACTAGCGGACTACTTCGCGAGCAGTACTTC	CASSWGTSGLLREQYF
TRBV6-1	TRBJ2-2	few	TRBD2	TGTGCCAGCAGTGAACTAGCGGGAGTCCCCGGGGAGCTGTTTTTT	CASSELAGVPGELFF
TRBV6-6	TRBJ2-7	few	.	TGTGCCAGCGGGTTCAAGGGAGTAGTCTACGAGCAGTACTTC	CASGFKGVVYEQYF
TRBV7-9	TRBJ1-1	.	TRBD1	TGTGCCAGCAGCCATCTCAGGGGGCGGTTTAGGAACACTGAAGCTTTCTTT	CASSHLRGRFRNTEAFF
TRBV10-1	TRBJ2-5	.	TRBD1	TGCGCCAGCAGTACGGGACAGGGGCATCCAAGAGGGACCCAGTACTTC	CASSTGQGHPRGTQYF
TRBV6-1	TRBJ1-2	few	.	TGTGCCAGCAGTGAAAACGGGGAGAGCTATGGCTACACCTTC	CASSENGESYGYTF
TRBV14	TRBJ2-3	.	.	TGTGCCAGCAGCCAGGCGGGACGGGGGGATACGCAGTATTTT	CASSQAGRGDTQYF
TRBV5-4	TRBJ2-7	.	.	TGTGCCAGCAGTTTGGCCGAGGATCCCTACGAGCAGTACTTC	CASSLAEDPYEQYF
TRBV12-5	TRBJ2-5	few	.	TGTGCTAGTGGTTTGGATCATGAGAAAGACAGGCCCCCTTGGGCCCAGTACTTC	CASGLDHEKDRPPWAQYF
TRBV6-4	TRBJ1-3	.	TRBD1	TGTGCCAGCAGTGACTCAGAGGGGACAGAGTCTGGAAACACCATATATTTT	CASSDSEGTESGNTIYF
TRBV5-4	TRBJ2-2	.	.	TGTGCCAGCACCGCAGGGCAGCCTCGAGCCGCAGAGGAGCTGTTTTTT	CASTAGQPRAAEELFF
TRBV12-5	TRBJ2-7	few	.	TGTGCTAGTGGTTTGCGGCCAGGGCCCAACGAGCAGTACTTC	CASGLRPGPNEQYF
TRBV7-2	TRBJ1-4	.	TRBD1	TGTGCCAGCAGCTTCGGGACAGGGACAACTAATGAAAAACTGTTTTTT	CASSFGTGTTNEKLFF
TRBV9	TRBJ2-1	few	TRBD2	TGTGCCAGCAGCGTAGCGGCCGCTCTGACAGCGGGAGGTCGGTTCTTC	CASSVAAALTAGGRFF
TRBV7-6	TRBJ1-4	.	TRBD1	TGTGCCAGCAGCTCGTTGACAGGGAGGACTAATGAAAAACTGTTTTTT	CASSSLTGRTNEKLFF
TRBV6-5	TRBJ1-5	.	TRBD1	TGTGCCAGCAGTTCGGAGACAGGGGGATTCTCGCCCCAGCATTTT	CASSSETGGFSPQHF
TRBV13	TRBJ2-7	few	TRBD2	TGTGCCAGCAGCTCCGCTAGCGGGAGGGCCCGTTACGAGCAGTACTTC	CASSSASGRARYEQYF
TRBV6-5	TRBJ2-5	few	.	TGTGCCAGCAGCAAATACGGGACTCAAGAGACCCAGTACTTC	CASSKYGTQETQYF
TRBV30	TRBJ2-4	.	TRBD1	TGTGCCTGGAGTCCCAGGACAGGGGGAAACATTCAGTACTTC	CAWSPRTGGNIQYF
TRBV6-5	TRBJ2-2	.	.	TGTGCCAGCAGTTGGGAGGCTAGTAGTAGTCTCGGGGAGCTGTTTTTT	CASSWEASSSLGELFF
TRBV27	TRBJ1-5	.	.	TGTGCCAGCAGTAGCGGGCCGAACAATCAGCCCCAGCATTTT	CASSSGPNNQPQHF
TRBV5-1	TRBJ2-5	.	TRBD2	TGCGCCAGCATCTCGGGAGGAAACCAAGAGACCCAGTACTTC	CASISGGNQETQYF
TRBV6-1	TRBJ1-5	.	.	TGTGCCTCTCTAGACGCGAGCAATCAGCCCCAGCATTTT	CASLDASNQPQHF
TRBV28	TRBJ2-6	few	TRBD1	TGTGCCAGCAGTTCCGGGACAGGCCCCTCTGGGGCCAACGTCCTGACTTTC	CASSSGTGPSGANVLTF
TRBV27	TRBJ2-1	few	TRBD1	TGTGCCAGCATCCAAGGGCCCAAGCGCAGGGGGATCTCCTACAATGAGCAGTTCTTC	CASIQGPKRRGISYNEQFF
TRBV29-1	TRBJ1-3	.	.	TGCAGCGTTATCCCTGGGACACAAGGAAACACCATATATTTT	CSVIPGTQGNTIYF
TRBV6-5	TRBJ2-7	few	.	TGTGCCAGCAGTTACGTCAGGGTTAGCGGCGAGCAGTACTTC	CASSYVRVSGEQYF
TRBV7-9	TRBJ1-2	few	.	TGTGCCAGCAGCTTAGATACAGGGTGGATAGTTGGCTACACCTTC	CASSLDTGWIVGYTF
TRBV25-1	TRBJ2-1	few	.	TGTGCCAGCAGCGTCACAGTGAGGGTCGGTGAGCAGTTCTTC	CASSVTVRVGEQFF
TRBV27	TRBJ2-1	.	.	TGTGCCAGCCGCACAGTTTACAATGAGCAGTTCTTC	CASRTVYNEQFF
TRBV4-1	TRBJ2-7	.	TRBD1	TGCGCCAGCAGCCAAGGGGGACAGTCCTACGAGCAGTACTTC	CASSQGGQSYEQYF
TRBV6-5	TRBJ2-4	.	TRBD1	TGTGCCAGCAGCTGGGACAGGGGGGACATTCAGTACTTC	CASSWDRGDIQYF
TRBV28	TRBJ2-3	.	.	TGTGCCAGCAGTTACCCTTCGGGGGCAGATACGCAGTATTTT	CASSYPSGADTQYF
TRBV5-4	TRBJ2-7	.	TRBD2	TGTGCCAGCAGCGCTACCGGACTAGCGGGAGTTTCCGAGCAGTACTTC	CASSATGLAGVSEQYF
TRBV6-1	TRBJ2-7	.	.	TGTGCCAGCAGTGAGACTACCTACGAGCAGTACTTC	CASSETTYEQYF
TRBV6-6	TRBJ2-5	.	TRBD2	TGTGCCAGCAGTGGGACTAGCGATAGGAAGACCCAGTACTTC	CASSGTSDRKTQYF